Given below is one T cell receptor (beta chain) in context. Its specificity is not known. The CDR3 totals 13 residues. V shed 4 bases and J shed 5 bases, with 11 bases lying between them. Germline CDR1 and CDR2: SQVTM and ANQGSEA. The entry originates in a study of response to subunit inactivated influenza vaccine. Overall study results and limits: That few new T cells are recruited by each seasonal influenza vaccination was the authors' suggestion.

TCRdb reprocessed the RT-PCR reads with MiXCR, giving one entry per CDR3 protein. The profile shows roughly 670,000 distinct CDR3 sequences, roughly 15% of them singletons. J is TRBJ1-4 and V is TRBV29-1; D uncertain. The receptor was isolated from a man aged 50 to 59 who received an inactivated influenza vaccine. The sample was PBMCs from blood, taken around 14 days before vaccination. The CDR3 DNA is TGCAGCGTTGCCCGGACGGGCAATGAAAAACTGTTTTTT. The encoded protein is CSVARTGNEKLFF. The whole variable domain, remainder taken from reference TRBV29-1 and TRBJ1-4, is SAVISQKPSRDICQRGTSLTIQCQVDSQVTMMFWYRQQPGQSLTLIATANQGSEATYESGFVIDKFPISRPNLTFSTLTVSNMSPEDSSIYLCSVARTGNEKLFFGSGTQLSVL.